A selection of T cell receptor beta chains follows, all from one sample in a study of metastatic and nonmetastatic thyroid tumors. TCRdb re-called the PCR reads via MiXCR. The sample has approximately 38,000 clones; more than 25% are singletons. Material: blood. The source of these receptors is a male donor with papillary thyroid cancer or a benign thyroid nodule (not recorded which). Some clones in this sample may be carry-over from other donors' samples. CDR3s include the opening cysteine and the closing phenylalanine or tryptophan. A D gene is named only where the DNA matches it firmly. Rows give clone size only sometimes, using once, few, many, or a class for an expanded clone.

j_call	v_call	clone_size	d_call	cdr3_aa	cdr3_nt
TRBJ2-6	TRBV6-5	few	NA	CASSYPLEASSGANVLTF	TGTGCCAGCAGTTACCCCTTGGAGGCCTCCTCTGGGGCCAACGTCCTGACTTTC
TRBJ2-7	TRBV4-2	few	TRBD1	CASSQVAGVGTGIYEQYF	TGTGCCAGCAGCCAAGTAGCAGGTGTCGGGACAGGCATTTACGAGCAGTACTTC
TRBJ1-6	TRBV9	NA	TRBD1	CASSLGTDSPLHF	TGTGCCAGCAGCCTAGGGACAGATTCACCCCTCCACTTT
TRBJ1-3	TRBV2	NA	NA	CASSELSPGGSGNTIYF	TGTGCCAGCAGTGAACTATCCCCTGGGGGTAGTGGAAACACCATATATTTT
TRBJ1-5	TRBV6-4	few	NA	CTSSEHGTLGNQHQHF	TGTACCAGCAGTGAACACGGGACGTTGGGCAATCAGCACCAGCATTTT
TRBJ2-2	TRBV6-4	many	NA	CASSDRVGGELFF	TGTGCCAGCAGTGACAGGGTAGGCGGGGAGCTGTTTTTT
TRBJ2-1	TRBV6-1	few	TRBD2	CASSAAGGSYNEQFF	TGTGCCAGCAGTGCCGCGGGGGGATCCTACAATGAGCAGTTCTTC
TRBJ2-1	TRBV28	many	TRBD1	CASSLPSETGGSYNEQFF	TGTGCCAGCAGTTTACCAAGCGAGACAGGGGGCTCCTACAATGAGCAGTTCTTC
TRBJ2-7	TRBV6-2/TRBV6-3	NA	TRBD2	CASSFGTSGRAPYEQYF	TGTGCCAGCAGTTTTGGGACTAGCGGAAGGGCCCCCTACGAGCAGTACTTC
TRBJ1-2	TRBV19	NA	NA	CASSIGVLGEYGYTF	TGTGCCAGTAGTATAGGTGTTCTTGGAGAGTATGGCTACACCTTC
TRBJ2-7	TRBV5-1	NA	TRBD1	CASSAGTDSSYEQYF	TGCGCCAGCAGCGCCGGGACAGATAGCTCCTACGAGCAGTACTTC
TRBJ1-5	TRBV6-1	many	TRBD1	CASREQGFSNQPQHF	TGTGCCAGCAGAGAACAGGGGTTTAGCAATCAGCCCCAGCATTTT
TRBJ2-7	TRBV6-1	medium-sized	TRBD1	CASSTAGQGGYEQYF	TGTGCCAGCAGTACAGCGGGACAGGGGGGCTACGAGCAGTACTTC
TRBJ2-2	TRBV15	many	NA	CATSSPNTGELFF	TGTGCCACCAGCAGTCCGAACACCGGGGAGCTGTTTTTT
TRBJ1-5	TRBV12-3/TRBV12-4	NA	NA	CASSLGGAFQPQHF	TGTGCCAGCAGTTTAGGGGGGGCTTTTCAGCCCCAGCATTTT
TRBJ2-7	TRBV5-1	few	NA	CASSFSGGDYEQYF	TGCGCCAGCAGCTTTAGCGGTGGGGACTACGAGCAGTACTTC
TRBJ1-2	TRBV20-1	NA	NA	CSAGQRRVNGYTF	TGCAGTGCTGGACAGAGGAGGGTTAATGGCTACACCTTC
TRBJ1-3	TRBV12-3/TRBV12-4	NA	TRBD1	CASSFGTGGPGNTIYF	TGTGCCAGCAGTTTCGGGACAGGGGGACCTGGAAACACCATATATTTT
TRBJ1-1	TRBV20-1	NA	NA	CSASKKVGTEAFF	TGCAGTGCTAGTAAGAAGGTAGGCACTGAAGCTTTCTTT
TRBJ2-5	TRBV20-1	NA	TRBD2	CSARWSSGRFQETQYF	TGCAGTGCTAGATGGTCTAGCGGGAGGTTTCAAGAGACCCAGTACTTC
TRBJ2-1	TRBV7-9	NA	TRBD2	CASSLSGTNNEQFF	TGTGCCAGCAGCTTGAGCGGGACGAACAATGAGCAGTTCTTC
TRBJ2-1	TRBV5-1	many	NA	CASSLLGTATSYNEQFF	TGCGCCAGCAGCTTGCTTGGGACGGCAACCTCCTACAATGAGCAGTTCTTC
TRBJ2-2	TRBV20-1	medium-sized	NA	CSARAGISTGELFF	TGCAGTGCTAGAGCCGGGATCAGCACCGGGGAGCTGTTTTTT
TRBJ1-1	TRBV6-1	NA	TRBD1	CASSVDRDTEAFF	TGTGCCAGCAGTGTAGACAGGGATACTGAAGCTTTCTTT
TRBJ2-5	TRBV20-1	NA	TRBD2	CSARLGTSGRETQYF	TGCAGTGCTAGATTGGGGACTAGCGGGAGGGAGACCCAGTACTTC
TRBJ1-2	TRBV19	NA	NA	CASSIYDSYGYTF	TGTGCCAGTAGTATTTACGACAGCTATGGCTACACCTTC
TRBJ2-5	TRBV18	NA	NA	CASSPPHETQYF	TGTGCCAGCTCACCACCCCACGAGACCCAGTACTTC
TRBJ2-7	TRBV13	NA	NA	CASRVWGSGWEQYF	TGTGCCAGCCGCGTGTGGGGGTCCGGTTGGGAGCAGTACTTC
TRBJ2-1	TRBV6-1	NA	NA	CASRTGPYNEQFF	TGTGCCAGCAGGACAGGCCCCTACAATGAGCAGTTCTTC
TRBJ1-2	TRBV19	NA	NA	CASSIGGTNYGYTF	TGTGCCAGTAGTATCGGAGGGACAAACTATGGCTACACCTTC
TRBJ1-2	TRBV6-5	many	TRBD1	CASSYDREGANYGYTF	TGTGCCAGCAGTTACGACAGGGAGGGAGCTAACTATGGCTACACCTTC
TRBJ2-5	TRBV18	NA	NA	CASSPQQGETQYF	TGTGCCAGCTCACCACAACAGGGTGAGACCCAGTACTTC
TRBJ2-7	TRBV20-1	NA	NA	CSASPVAVSYEQYF	TGCAGTGCTAGTCCAGTAGCGGTATCCTACGAGCAGTACTTC
TRBJ1-1	TRBV11-2	NA	NA	CASSLRGRANTEAFF	TGTGCCAGCAGCTTACGGGGCAGAGCGAACACTGAAGCTTTCTTT
TRBJ2-1	TRBV12-5	NA	NA	CASGLAPFPGSNEQFF	TGTGCTAGTGGTTTGGCACCGTTTCCCGGGTCGAATGAGCAGTTCTTC
TRBJ2-1	TRBV6-1	medium-sized	NA	CASSPLAGEQFF	TGTGCCAGCAGCCCACTCGCGGGGGAGCAGTTCTTC
TRBJ1-1	TRBV28	NA	TRBD1	CASSFTGQGSAEAFF	TGTGCCAGCAGTTTTACGGGACAGGGATCCGCTGAAGCTTTCTTT
TRBJ2-1	TRBV20-1	many	TRBD2	CSASPFWRTSGVSSYNEQFF	TGCAGTGCTAGTCCCTTTTGGCGGACTAGCGGGGTTAGCTCCTACAATGAGCAGTTCTTC
TRBJ2-7	TRBV20-1	medium-sized	NA	CSPFLVGGSYEQYF	TGCAGCCCCTTTTTAGTCGGAGGCTCCTACGAGCAGTACTTC
TRBJ2-1	TRBV14	many	NA	CASSPRTTTYSYNEQFF	TGTGCCAGCAGCCCCAGGACTACTACTTACTCCTACAATGAGCAGTTCTTC
TRBJ1-6	TRBV7-3	NA	NA	CASSLSYNNSPLHF	TGTGCCAGCAGCTTAAGTTACAATAATTCACCCCTCCACTTT
TRBJ2-2	TRBV11-2	once	NA	CASSFALGGELFF	TGTGCCAGCAGCTTTGCCCTCGGTGGGGAGCTGTTTTTT
TRBJ1-5	TRBV20-1	NA	NA	CSARVGIQPQHF	TGCAGTGCTAGAGTTGGTATACAGCCCCAGCATTTT
TRBJ2-7	TRBV7-8	few	NA	CASSPGDYEQYF	TGTGCCAGCAGCCCCGGGGACTACGAGCAGTACTTC
TRBJ1-6	TRBV11-2	NA	TRBD1	CASSLDGQGVHSPLHF	TGTGCCAGCAGCTTAGACGGACAGGGGGTACATTCACCCCTCCACTTT
TRBJ1-2	TRBV7-9	few	NA	CAISTTNYDYTF	TGTGCCATCAGCACGACCAACTATGACTACACCTTC
TRBJ2-2	TRBV28	few	NA	CASRPQVASGELFF	TGTGCCAGCAGACCGCAGGTGGCCTCCGGCGAGCTGTTTTTT
TRBJ2-2	TRBV5-1	NA	TRBD1	CASSWRTGGPGELFF	TGCGCCAGCAGCTGGAGGACAGGGGGCCCCGGGGAGCTGTTTTTT
TRBJ1-3	TRBV28	many	TRBD1	CASSIDRVGNTIYF	TGTGCCAGCAGTATTGACAGGGTTGGAAACACCATATATTTT
TRBJ2-7	TRBV20-1	NA	TRBD1	CSAGNMGTGEAHEQYF	TGCAGTGCTGGTAACATGGGGACAGGGGAGGCCCACGAGCAGTACTTC
TRBJ1-3	TRBV10-3	NA	NA	CAISPSGGTRGRNTIYF	TGTGCCATCAGTCCCTCGGGGGGCACAAGGGGACGAAACACCATATATTTT
TRBJ2-2	TRBV9	many	TRBD2	CASSLGLAGKKNTGELFF	TGTGCCAGCAGCCTGGGACTAGCGGGAAAAAAGAACACCGGGGAGCTGTTTTTT
TRBJ2-7	TRBV6-6	few	TRBD1	CASKKKKGGQRLGEQYF	TGTGCCAGCAAAAAAAAAAAAGGGGGCCAGCGGCTAGGCGAGCAGTACTTC
TRBJ2-2	TRBV3-1	NA	NA	CASSHMGGTGELFF	TGTGCCAGCAGCCACATGGGAGGAACCGGGGAGCTGTTTTTT